This TCR beta chain comes out of a study of blood T cells in healthy people across ages. Next came a second PCR, run for about 6 to 12 cycles, which used a sample-barcoded 5' primer along with a J-beta primer mix. TCRdb reanalysed the 5' RACE reads using MiXCR and keeps one entry per CDR3 protein. The data show about 1 million distinct CDR3 sequences, roughly 45% seen once. Notes on this clonotype: Its antigen is undetermined.

CDR3 length: 17 residues. V shed 5 bases, J shed 1 base, and the junction held 10 bases outside the gene matches. Per germline, CDR1 MNHNY and CDR2 SVGAGI (reference sequence). Study outcomes and limitations: Greater diversity and more naive CD4+ cells were seen in long-lived donors than in aged donors.

This chain connects TRBV6-6 to TRBJ2-2; 7 nucleotides agree with TRBD2. The clonotype was recovered from a woman aged 55-69 years in good health. Material for sequencing was blood. CDR3 nucleotides: TGTGCCAGCAGTCCCTCGGCGGGAGCCCTGAACACCGGGGAGCTGTTTTTT. It encodes CASSPSAGALNTGELFF.